This TCR beta chain was sequenced during a study of cytomegalovirus exposure and HLA in healthy donors. Produced via immunoSEQ multiplex PCR; TCRdb's table is partial and in-frame only. The data hold under 200,000 clones, with roughly nine tenths observed a single time. This clone was observed a few times. The source of this sequence is a woman aged 25 to 39 in good health and CMV-seronegative. Sequences were obtained from PBMCs.

CDR3 amino acids: CSVLKHEAFF. The CDR3 DNA follows: TGCAGCGTTCTTAAGCATGAAGCTTTCTTT. J is TRBJ1-1 and V is TRBV29-1; D is undetermined. V was shortened by 5 bases and J by 7 bases, with 8 bases between the two germline ends. Germline CDR1 reads SQVTM; CDR2 reads ANQGSEA. This CDR3 is 10 amino acids long.